This T cell receptor (beta chain) was found in a study of cytomegalovirus exposure and HLA in healthy donors. Whole-study context: Approximately 81% of 398 genotyped donors fell in the Caucasian-associated ancestry cluster.

The PCR contained 60 Vbeta and 13 Jbeta primers. Using immunoSEQ multiplex PCR, the repertoire was profiled, and TCRdb retains in-frame clones only, with some absent. The sample lists approximately 120,000 clones, approximately 78% occurring once. Germline CDR1 reads SGHKS; CDR2 reads YYEKEE (reference sequence). Between the trimmed V and J ends, which lost 6 bases and 2 bases, there was a span of 15 bases. There are 15 residues in the CDR3. Broader study findings: A few of the chains that were CMV-associated were confirmed in vitro to be specific for CMV antigens. Reports described diagnosis of cytomegalovirus status by the classifier as highly specific and sensitive.

The table lists this clone with a count of one. Its antigen is unknown. The V gene is TRBV5-5, the J gene TRBJ2-1, with a weak D call TRBD1 (5 bases). Sequencing was done on a sample of PBMCs. The clonotype was recovered from a woman aged 40 to 50 in good health and CMV-seronegative. CDR3 protein: CASKILAGTYNEQFF. The CDR3 DNA reads as TGTGCCAGCAAGATCTTGGCAGGGACCTACAATGAGCAGTTCTTC.